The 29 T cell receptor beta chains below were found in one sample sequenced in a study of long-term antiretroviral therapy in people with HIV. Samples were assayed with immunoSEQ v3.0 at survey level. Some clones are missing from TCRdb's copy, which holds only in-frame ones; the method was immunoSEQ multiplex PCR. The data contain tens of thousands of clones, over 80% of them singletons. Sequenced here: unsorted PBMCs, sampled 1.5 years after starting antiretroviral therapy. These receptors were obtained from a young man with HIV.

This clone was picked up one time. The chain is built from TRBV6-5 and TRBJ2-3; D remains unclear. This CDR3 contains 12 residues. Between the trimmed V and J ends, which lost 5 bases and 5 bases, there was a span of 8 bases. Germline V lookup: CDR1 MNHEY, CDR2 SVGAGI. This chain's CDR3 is CASSRDGDTQYF. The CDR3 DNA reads TGTGCCAGCAGTCGCGACGGAGATACGCAGTATTTT.

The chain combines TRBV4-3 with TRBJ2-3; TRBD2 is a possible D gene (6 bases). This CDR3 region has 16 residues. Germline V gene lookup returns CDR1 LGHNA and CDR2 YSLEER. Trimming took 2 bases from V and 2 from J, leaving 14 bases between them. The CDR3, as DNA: TGCGCCAGCAGCCAACGGTGGGGCGGGGCCACAGATACGCAGTATTTT. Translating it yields CASSQRWGGATDTQYF.

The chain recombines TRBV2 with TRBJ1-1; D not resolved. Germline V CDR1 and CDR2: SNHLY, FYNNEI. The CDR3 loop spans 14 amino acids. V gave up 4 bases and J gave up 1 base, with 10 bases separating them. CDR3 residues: CASSVEISNTEAFF. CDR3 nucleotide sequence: TGTGCCAGCAGTGTTGAGATCTCGAACACTGAAGCTTTCTTT. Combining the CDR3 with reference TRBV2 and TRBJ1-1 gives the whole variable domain EPEVTQTPSHQVTQMGQEVILRCVPISNHLYFYWYRQILGQKVEFLVSFYNNEISEKSEIFDDQFSVERPDGSNFTLKIRSTKLEDSAMYFCASSVEISNTEAFFGQGTRLTVV.

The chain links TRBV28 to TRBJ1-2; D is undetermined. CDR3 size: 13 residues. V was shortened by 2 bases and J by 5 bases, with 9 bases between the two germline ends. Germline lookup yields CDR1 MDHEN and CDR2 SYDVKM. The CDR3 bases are TGTGCCAGCAGTTTAGAGGCAAGATATGGCTACACCTTC. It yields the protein CASSLEARYGYTF.

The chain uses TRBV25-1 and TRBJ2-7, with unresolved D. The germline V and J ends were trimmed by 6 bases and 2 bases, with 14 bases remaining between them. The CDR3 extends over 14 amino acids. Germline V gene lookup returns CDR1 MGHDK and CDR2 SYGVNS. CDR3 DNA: TGTGCCAGCAGCGGAATGAATGGGGCCTACGAGCAGTACTTC. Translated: CASSGMNGAYEQYF.

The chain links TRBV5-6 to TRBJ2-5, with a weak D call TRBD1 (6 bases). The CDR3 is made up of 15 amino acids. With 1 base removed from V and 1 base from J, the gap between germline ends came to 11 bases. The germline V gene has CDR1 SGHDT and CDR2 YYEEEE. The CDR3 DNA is TGTGCCAGCAGCTTGAAGGGCAGGGGCCAAGAGACCCAGTACTTC. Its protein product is CASSLKGRGQETQYF.

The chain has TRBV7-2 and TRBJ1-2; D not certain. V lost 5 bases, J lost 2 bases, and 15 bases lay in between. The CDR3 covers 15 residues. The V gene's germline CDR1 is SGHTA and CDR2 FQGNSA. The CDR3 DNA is TGTGCCAGCAGCCCCGAGAGGCAACGCAACTATGGCTACACCTTC. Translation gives CASSPERQRNYGYTF.

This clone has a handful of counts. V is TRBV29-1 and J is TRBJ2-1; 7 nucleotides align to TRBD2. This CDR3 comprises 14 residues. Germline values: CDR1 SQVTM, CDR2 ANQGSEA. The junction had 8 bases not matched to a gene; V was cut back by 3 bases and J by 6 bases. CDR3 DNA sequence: TGCAGCGTTGATCAAGGGAGGGCTCGCAATGAGCAGTTCTTC. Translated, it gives CSVDQGRARNEQFF.

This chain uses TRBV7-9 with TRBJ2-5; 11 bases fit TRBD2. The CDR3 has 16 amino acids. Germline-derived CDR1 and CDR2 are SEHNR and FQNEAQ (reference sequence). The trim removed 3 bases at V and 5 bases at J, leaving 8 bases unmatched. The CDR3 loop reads CASSFGLAGKWETQYF. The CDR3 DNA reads TGTGCCAGCAGCTTCGGACTAGCGGGTAAATGGGAGACCCAGTACTTC.

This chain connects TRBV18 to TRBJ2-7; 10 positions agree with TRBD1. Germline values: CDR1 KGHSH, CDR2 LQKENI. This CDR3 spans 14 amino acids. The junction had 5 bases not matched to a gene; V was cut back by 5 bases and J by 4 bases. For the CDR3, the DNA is TGTGCCAGCTCAAGAGACAGGGGGCTTTACGAGCAGTACTTC. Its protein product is CASSRDRGLYEQYF. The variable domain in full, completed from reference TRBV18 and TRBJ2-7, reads NAGVMQNPRHLVRRRGQEARLRCSPMKGHSHVYWYRQLPEEGLKFMVYLQKENIIDESGMPKERFSAEFPKEGPSILRIQQVVRGDSAAYFCASSRDRGLYEQYFGPGTRLTVT.

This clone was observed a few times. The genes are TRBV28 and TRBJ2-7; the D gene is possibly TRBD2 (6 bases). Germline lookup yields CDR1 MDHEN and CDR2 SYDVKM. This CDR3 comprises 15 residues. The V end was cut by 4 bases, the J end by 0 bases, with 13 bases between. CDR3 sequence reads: CASSSWGDSSYEQYF. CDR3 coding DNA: TGTGCCAGCAGTTCCTGGGGGGATAGCTCCTACGAGCAGTACTTC.

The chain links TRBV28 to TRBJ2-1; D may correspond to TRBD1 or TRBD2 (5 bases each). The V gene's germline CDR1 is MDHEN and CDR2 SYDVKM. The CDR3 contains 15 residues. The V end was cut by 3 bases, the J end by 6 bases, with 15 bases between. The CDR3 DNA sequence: TGTGCCAGCAGTTTTCCCACGGGGCGAGGCAATGAGCAGTTCTTC. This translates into CASSFPTGRGNEQFF.

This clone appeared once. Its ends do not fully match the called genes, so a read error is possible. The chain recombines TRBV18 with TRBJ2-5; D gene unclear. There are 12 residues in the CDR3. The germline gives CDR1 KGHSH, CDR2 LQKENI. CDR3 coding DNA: TGTGCCAGCTCACCGGCCGACGATCCCCACAACTTC. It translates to CASSPADDPHNF.

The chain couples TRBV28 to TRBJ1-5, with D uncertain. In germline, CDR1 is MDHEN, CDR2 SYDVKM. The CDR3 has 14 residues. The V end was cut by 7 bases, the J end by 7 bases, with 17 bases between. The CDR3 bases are TGTGCCAGCAACACCGGTGATAGCGTACAGCCCCAGCATTTT. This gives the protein CASNTGDSVQPQHF.

This CDR3 is CASRRQGPTNEKLFF. DNA for the CDR3: TGTGCCAGCAGAAGACAGGGCCCAACTAATGAAAAACTGTTTTTT. This rearrangement joins TRBV28 to TRBJ1-4; 7 bases line up with TRBD1. Germline-derived CDR1 and CDR2 are MDHEN and SYDVKM. Trimming at V came to 6 bases and at J to 0 bases, leaving 4 bases not matched to a gene. There are 15 residues in the CDR3.

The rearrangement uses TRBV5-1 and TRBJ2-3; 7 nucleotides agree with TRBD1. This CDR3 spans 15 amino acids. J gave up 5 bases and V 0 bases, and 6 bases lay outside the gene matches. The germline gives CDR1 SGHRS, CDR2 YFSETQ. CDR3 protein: CASSLGQGFRDTQYF. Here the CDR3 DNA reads TGCGCCAGCAGCTTGGGACAGGGCTTCCGAGATACGCAGTATTTT.

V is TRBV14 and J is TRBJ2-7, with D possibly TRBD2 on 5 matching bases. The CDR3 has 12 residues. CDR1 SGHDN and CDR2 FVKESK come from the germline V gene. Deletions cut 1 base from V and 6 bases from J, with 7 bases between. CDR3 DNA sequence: TGTGCCAGCAGCCAAGCCGGGGTCGAGCAGTACTTC. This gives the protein CASSQAGVEQYF.

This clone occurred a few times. In nucleotides, the CDR3 is TGTGCCAGCAGCTTGGTATCGACAGGGGCCGGCTACACCTTC. The encoded protein is CASSLVSTGAGYTF. The V and J genes are TRBV5-4 and TRBJ1-2; 8 bases agree with TRBD1. Trimming removed 0 bases from V and 8 bases from J; junction bases left unmatched: 6. Germline lookup yields CDR1 SGHNT and CDR2 YYREEE (reference sequence). The length of the CDR3 is 14 residues.

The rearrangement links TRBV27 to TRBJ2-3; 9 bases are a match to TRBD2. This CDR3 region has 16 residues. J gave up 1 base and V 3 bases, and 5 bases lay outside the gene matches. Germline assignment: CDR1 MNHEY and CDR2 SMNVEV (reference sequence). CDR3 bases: TGTGCCAGCAGTTTCTTAGCGGGAGAGGGCACAGATACGCAGTATTTT. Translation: CASSFLAGEGTDTQYF.

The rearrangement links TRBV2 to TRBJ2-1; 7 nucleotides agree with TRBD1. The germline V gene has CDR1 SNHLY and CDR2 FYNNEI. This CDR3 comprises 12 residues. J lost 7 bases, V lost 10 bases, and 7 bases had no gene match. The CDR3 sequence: CANTGATNEQFF. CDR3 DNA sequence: TGTGCCAACACAGGGGCCACAAATGAGCAGTTCTTC.

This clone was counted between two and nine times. The CDR3 sequence: CASSLEDTQYF. CDR3 sequence (DNA): TGTGCCAGCAGCTTAGAAGATACGCAGTATTTT. The chain carries TRBV7-2 and TRBJ2-3; no firm D call. Germline V CDR1 and CDR2: SGHTA, FQGNSA. V was pared by 1 base and J by 5 bases, with 1 base between. The CDR3 covers 11 residues. Based on the CDR3 plus reference TRBV7-2 and TRBJ2-3, the full variable domain is GAGVSQSPSNKVTEKGKDVELRCDPISGHTALYWYRQSLGQGLEFLIYFQGNSAPDKSGLPSDRFSAERTGGSVSTLTIQRTQQEDSAVYLCASSLEDTQYFGPGTRLTVL.

CDR3 bases: TGTGCCAGCAGCTTAGGCCTTATAGGCGGGAGGCGCTACAATGAGCAGTTCTTC. Translated: CASSLGLIGGRRYNEQFF. The chain carries TRBV13 and TRBJ2-1; 8 bases map to TRBD2. The V and J ends lost 0 bases and 3 bases, in that order; junction bases with no gene match: 10. CDR1 and CDR2 from the germline V gene are PRHDT and FYEKMQ (reference sequence). There are 18 residues in the CDR3. Looking up the rest from reference TRBV13 and TRBJ2-1 gives the full variable domain: AAGVIQSPRHLIKEKRETATLKCYPIPRHDTVYWYQQGPGQDPQFLISFYEKMQSDKGSIPDRFSAQQFSDYHSELNMSSLELGDSALYFCASSLGLIGGRRYNEQFFGPGTRLTVL.

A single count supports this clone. The CDR3 coding sequence is TGTGCCAGCAGTCCCCGGGCAGGGCCCCAAGAGACCCAGTACTTC. Protein: CASSPRAGPQETQYF. This rearrangement joins TRBV5-6 to TRBJ2-5, with D possibly TRBD1 on 5 matching bases. The germline V gene has CDR1 SGHDT and CDR2 YYEEEE. The CDR3 is 15 residues long. V lost 5 bases to trimming and J lost 1 base, with 15 bases between them.

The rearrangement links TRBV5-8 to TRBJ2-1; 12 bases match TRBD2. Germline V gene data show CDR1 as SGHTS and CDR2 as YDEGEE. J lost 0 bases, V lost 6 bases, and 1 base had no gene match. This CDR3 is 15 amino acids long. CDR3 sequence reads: CASTTSGSSYNEQFF. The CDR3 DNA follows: TGTGCCAGCACGACTAGCGGGAGCTCCTACAATGAGCAGTTCTTC. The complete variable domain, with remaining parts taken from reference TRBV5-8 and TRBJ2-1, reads EAGVTQSPTHLIKTRGQQATLRCSPISGHTSVYWYQQALGLGLQFLLWYDEGEERNRGNFPPRFSGRQFPNYSSELNVNALELEDSALYLCASTTSGSSYNEQFFGPGTRLTVL.

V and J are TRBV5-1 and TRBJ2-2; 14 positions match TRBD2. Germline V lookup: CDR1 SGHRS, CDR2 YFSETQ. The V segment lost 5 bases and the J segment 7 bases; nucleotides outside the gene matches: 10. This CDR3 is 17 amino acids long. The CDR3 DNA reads TGCGCCAGCAGAGACATGGGACTAGCGGGAGATGGCGGGGAGCTGTTTTTT. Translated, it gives CASRDMGLAGDGGELFF.

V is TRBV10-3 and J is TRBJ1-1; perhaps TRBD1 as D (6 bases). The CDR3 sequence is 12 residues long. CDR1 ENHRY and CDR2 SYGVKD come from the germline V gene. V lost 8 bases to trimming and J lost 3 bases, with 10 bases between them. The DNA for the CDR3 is TGTGCCATCGGACAGACCGACACTGAAGCTTTCTTT. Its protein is CAIGQTDTEAFF.

The CDR3 loop reads CASSQDQGNTEAFF. The CDR3 nucleotides are TGTGCCAGCAGCCAAGATCAGGGCAACACTGAAGCTTTCTTT. J is TRBJ1-1 and V is TRBV14; D perhaps matches TRBD1 (5 bases). CDR3 length equals 14 residues. The V and J ends lost 0 bases and 2 bases respectively, with 7 bases between them. CDR1 is SGHDN, CDR2 FVKESK, per germline.

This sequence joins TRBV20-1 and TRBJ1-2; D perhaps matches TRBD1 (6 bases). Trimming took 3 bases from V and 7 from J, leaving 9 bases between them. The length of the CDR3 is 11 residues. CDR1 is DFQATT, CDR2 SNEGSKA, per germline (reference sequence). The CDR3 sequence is CSARQGSGYTF. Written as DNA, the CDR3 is TGCAGTGCTAGGCAGGGGTCTGGCTACACCTTC.

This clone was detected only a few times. The CDR3: CASSVDRATGELFF. The CDR3 DNA follows: TGTGCCAGCAGCGTCGACAGGGCCACCGGGGAGCTGTTTTTT. This chain joins TRBV7-9 and TRBJ2-2, with TRBD1 matching 7 bases. The trim removed 5 bases at V and 4 bases at J, leaving 4 bases unmatched. Germline-derived CDR1 and CDR2 are SEHNR and FQNEAQ (reference sequence). The CDR3 is 14 amino acids. Full variable domain (missing parts from reference TRBV7-9 and TRBJ2-2): DTGVSQNPRHKITKRGQNVTFRCDPISEHNRLYWYRQTLGQGPEFLTYFQNEAQLEKSRLLSDRFSAERPKGSFSTLEIQRTEQGDSAMYLCASSVDRATGELFFGEGSRLTVL.